Listed below are T cell receptor beta chains from one sample, sequenced in a study of blood T cells in healthy people across ages. TCRdb called the 5' RACE reads again in MiXCR, with one record for every CDR3 protein. The table records roughly 1.5 million distinct CDR3 sequences, 35% to 45% of them present only once. Input material: blood. Source of these receptors: a woman aged 18 to 35 in good health. Each CDR3 is given with its conserved first and last residue. Each record gives: clone size, D gene, J gene, V gene, CDR3 protein, CDR3 DNA. A D gene is named only where the DNA matches it firmly. Part of the rows lack a size; the others show once, few, many or a class for expanded clones.

clone size: -
D gene: -
J gene: TRBJ1-1
V gene: TRBV4-3
CDR3 protein: CASSQDPTPASEAFF
CDR3 DNA: TGCGCCAGCAGCCAAGATCCGACGCCCGCTAGTGAAGCTTTCTTT

clone size: -
D gene: -
J gene: TRBJ2-7
V gene: TRBV4-3
CDR3 protein: CASSQEATPNYEQYF
CDR3 DNA: TGCGCCAGCAGCCAAGAGGCTACCCCAAACTACGAGCAGTACTTC

clone size: -
D gene: TRBD2
J gene: TRBJ2-3
V gene: TRBV5-1
CDR3 protein: CASSLKAGEADTQYF
CDR3 DNA: TGCGCCAGCAGCTTGAAGGCGGGGGAGGCAGATACGCAGTATTTT

clone size: -
D gene: -
J gene: TRBJ2-7
V gene: TRBV21-1
CDR3 protein: CASSPRGAPLHDYEQYF
CDR3 DNA: TGTGCCAGCAGCCCGCGAGGAGCCCCGTTACATGATTACGAGCAGTACTTC

clone size: once
D gene: -
J gene: TRBJ2-5
V gene: TRBV20-1
CDR3 protein: CSASVHSGQETQYF
CDR3 DNA: TGCAGTGCTTCCGTACATAGCGGCCAAGAGACCCAGTACTTC

clone size: -
D gene: -
J gene: TRBJ1-1
V gene: TRBV9
CDR3 protein: CASSVGGGGVADTEAFF
CDR3 DNA: TGTGCCAGCAGCGTAGGGGGCGGGGGCGTGGCGGACACTGAAGCTTTCTTT

clone size: few
D gene: -
J gene: TRBJ2-3
V gene: TRBV2
CDR3 protein: CASSAGLSTDTQYF
CDR3 DNA: TGTGCCAGCAGTGCGGGCCTTTCTACAGATACGCAGTATTTT

clone size: -
D gene: TRBD2
J gene: TRBJ2-2
V gene: TRBV20-1
CDR3 protein: CSARGASGRSNTGELFF
CDR3 DNA: TGCAGTGCTAGAGGGGCTAGCGGACGCTCGAACACCGGGGAGCTGTTTTTT

clone size: -
D gene: -
J gene: TRBJ1-4
V gene: TRBV20-1
CDR3 protein: CSARVIEKLFF
CDR3 DNA: TGCAGTGCTAGAGTCATTGAAAAACTGTTTTTT

clone size: few
D gene: TRBD2
J gene: TRBJ2-1
V gene: TRBV4-1
CDR3 protein: CASSQVVSGSRNEQFF
CDR3 DNA: TGCGCCAGCAGCCAAGTCGTTAGCGGGTCCCGCAATGAGCAGTTCTTC

clone size: -
D gene: -
J gene: TRBJ2-3
V gene: TRBV29-1
CDR3 protein: CSVEDDWRESTDTQYF
CDR3 DNA: TGCAGCGTTGAAGATGACTGGCGGGAAAGCACAGATACGCAGTATTTT

clone size: -
D gene: -
J gene: TRBJ1-5
V gene: TRBV24-1
CDR3 protein: CATSDSTAPYSNQPQHF
CDR3 DNA: TGTGCCACCAGTGATTCAACGGCACCCTATAGCAATCAGCCCCAGCATTTT

clone size: -
D gene: -
J gene: TRBJ1-5
V gene: TRBV6-5
CDR3 protein: CASQRAGQPQHF
CDR3 DNA: TGTGCCAGCCAGAGGGCCGGTCAGCCCCAGCATTTT

clone size: few
D gene: -
J gene: TRBJ1-2
V gene: TRBV6-6
CDR3 protein: CASSRGRLYGYTF
CDR3 DNA: TGTGCCAGCAGCCGCGGACGGCTTTATGGCTACACCTTC

clone size: few
D gene: -
J gene: TRBJ1-5
V gene: TRBV4-1
CDR3 protein: CASSREGSGNNQPQHF
CDR3 DNA: TGCGCCAGCAGCCGAGAAGGGTCGGGTAACAATCAGCCCCAGCATTTT

clone size: few
D gene: -
J gene: TRBJ2-3
V gene: TRBV29-1
CDR3 protein: CSVEYFIDTQYF
CDR3 DNA: TGCAGCGTTGAATATTTTATCGATACGCAGTATTTT

clone size: -
D gene: -
J gene: TRBJ1-1
V gene: TRBV25-1
CDR3 protein: CASSETRVGNTEAFF
CDR3 DNA: TGTGCCAGCAGTGAGACCCGGGTCGGGAACACTGAAGCTTTCTTT

clone size: -
D gene: TRBD1
J gene: TRBJ2-7
V gene: TRBV6-5
CDR3 protein: CASSLDRGLDNEQYF
CDR3 DNA: TGTGCCAGCAGTTTGGACAGGGGGCTGGACAATGAGCAGTACTTC

clone size: -
D gene: -
J gene: TRBJ2-5
V gene: TRBV29-1
CDR3 protein: CSAETLRVGTQYF
CDR3 DNA: TGCAGCGCAGAGACACTTCGTGTCGGGACCCAGTACTTC

clone size: many
D gene: TRBD1
J gene: TRBJ2-7
V gene: TRBV25-1
CDR3 protein: CASTGTRTGGSYEQYF
CDR3 DNA: TGTGCCAGCACTGGAACTCGGACAGGGGGGTCCTACGAGCAGTACTTC

clone size: few
D gene: -
J gene: TRBJ2-1
V gene: TRBV29-1
CDR3 protein: CSVEDGLLQGEQFF
CDR3 DNA: TGCAGCGTTGAAGACGGCCTTCTGCAGGGTGAGCAGTTCTTC

clone size: few
D gene: -
J gene: TRBJ2-3
V gene: TRBV7-2
CDR3 protein: CASSLGRLYFTDTQYF
CDR3 DNA: TGTGCCAGCAGCTTAGGGCGACTCTATTTCACAGATACGCAGTATTTT

clone size: -
D gene: TRBD1
J gene: TRBJ2-1
V gene: TRBV20-1
CDR3 protein: CSARKTGDEQFF
CDR3 DNA: TGCAGTGCTAGGAAAACAGGGGACGAGCAGTTCTTC

clone size: few
D gene: -
J gene: TRBJ2-3
V gene: TRBV5-1
CDR3 protein: CASSLSQGLDTQYF
CDR3 DNA: TGCGCCAGCAGCTTGAGTCAGGGACTGGATACGCAGTATTTT

clone size: -
D gene: -
J gene: TRBJ2-5
V gene: TRBV10-3
CDR3 protein: CAIRSGEETQYF
CDR3 DNA: TGTGCCATCAGGTCGGGGGAAGAGACCCAGTACTTC

clone size: -
D gene: TRBD2
J gene: TRBJ2-7
V gene: TRBV20-1
CDR3 protein: CSAGQDLAGSYNEQYF
CDR3 DNA: TGCAGTGCGGGTCAGGATCTAGCGGGCTCCTACAATGAGCAGTACTTC

clone size: few
D gene: TRBD2
J gene: TRBJ2-1
V gene: TRBV20-1
CDR3 protein: CSARDLDGRVKLDEQFF
CDR3 DNA: TGCAGTGCTAGAGATCTCGACGGGAGGGTCAAACTCGATGAGCAGTTCTTC

clone size: many
D gene: -
J gene: TRBJ2-2
V gene: TRBV4-3
CDR3 protein: CASSQDSVGERPTGELFF
CDR3 DNA: TGCGCCAGCAGCCAAGATTCGGTTGGGGAGCGGCCCACCGGGGAGCTGTTTTTT

clone size: few
D gene: TRBD1
J gene: TRBJ2-7
V gene: TRBV29-1
CDR3 protein: CSVGVRGKPYEQYF
CDR3 DNA: TGCAGCGTTGGGGTCAGGGGGAAGCCCTACGAGCAGTACTTC

clone size: -
D gene: -
J gene: TRBJ2-3
V gene: TRBV20-1
CDR3 protein: CSARKQTSTDTQYF
CDR3 DNA: TGCAGTGCCCGAAAACAGACTAGCACAGATACGCAGTATTTT

clone size: -
D gene: TRBD1
J gene: TRBJ1-1
V gene: TRBV20-1
CDR3 protein: CSAQTGFGTEAFF
CDR3 DNA: TGCAGTGCTCAGACAGGGTTTGGCACTGAAGCTTTCTTT

clone size: few
D gene: -
J gene: TRBJ2-5
V gene: TRBV9
CDR3 protein: CASSVDLLVGTQYF
CDR3 DNA: TGTGCCAGCAGCGTCGACCTCTTAGTTGGGACCCAGTACTTC

clone size: -
D gene: TRBD2
J gene: TRBJ2-1
V gene: TRBV6-2/TRBV6-3
CDR3 protein: CASKTSGGAKEQFF
CDR3 DNA: TGTGCCAGCAAAACTAGCGGGGGGGCCAAAGAGCAGTTCTTC

clone size: -
D gene: -
J gene: TRBJ2-7
V gene: TRBV6-2/TRBV6-3
CDR3 protein: CASSYFGSSYNEQYF
CDR3 DNA: TGTGCCAGCAGTTACTTCGGGAGCTCCTACAATGAGCAGTACTTC

clone size: many
D gene: -
J gene: TRBJ2-7
V gene: TRBV6-6
CDR3 protein: CASSYATEAYEQYF
CDR3 DNA: TGTGCCAGCAGTTACGCGACTGAAGCCTACGAGCAGTACTTC

clone size: -
D gene: TRBD1
J gene: TRBJ2-7
V gene: TRBV6-2/TRBV6-3
CDR3 protein: CASSRVGQVRYEQYF
CDR3 DNA: TGTGCCAGCAGTCGAGTGGGACAGGTCCGCTACGAGCAGTACTTC

clone size: -
D gene: TRBD1
J gene: TRBJ1-2
V gene: TRBV29-1
CDR3 protein: CSVQGAWGYTF
CDR3 DNA: TGCAGCGTGCAGGGGGCTTGGGGCTACACCTTC

clone size: -
D gene: TRBD2
J gene: TRBJ2-3
V gene: TRBV20-1
CDR3 protein: CSAQIAGGVPDTQYF
CDR3 DNA: TGCAGTGCGCAAATAGCGGGAGGGGTCCCAGATACGCAGTATTTT

clone size: -
D gene: TRBD1
J gene: TRBJ1-4
V gene: TRBV14
CDR3 protein: CASSLRRTGGNEKLFF
CDR3 DNA: TGTGCCAGCAGCCTACGGAGGACAGGGGGGAATGAAAAACTGTTTTTT

clone size: few
D gene: -
J gene: TRBJ2-1
V gene: TRBV27
CDR3 protein: CASSSSIGYEQFF
CDR3 DNA: TGTGCCAGCAGTTCCTCAATAGGCTATGAGCAGTTCTTC